This T cell receptor beta chain is drawn from a study of OX40 agonist ivuxolimab in advanced cancers. Across the study: Recorded diagnoses for dose-escalation patients were hepatocellular carcinoma, melanoma, renal cell or head and neck cancer. There were three patients with partial responses, one having hepatocellular carcinoma and two cutaneous melanoma. Study-wide results and caveats: Among the lowest peripheral clonal expansion occurred in 0.1-3.0 mg/kg partial responders. CD8+ T cells showed, on average, more clonal expansion than CD4+ cells.

CDR3 length equals 14 residues. Germline V gives CDR1 SGHRS, CDR2 YFSETQ. The V and J ends lost 3 bases and 1 base, in that order; junction bases with no gene match: 0. Data came from immunoSEQ multiplex PCR; TCRdb stores just in-frame clones and leaves some out. This table has about 94,000 clones, about 92% appearing once. Remarks on this clone: Antigen: not known.

The V and J genes are TRBV5-1 and TRBJ2-7, with 11 bases lining up with TRBD1. Sample: CD4+ or CD8+ T cells sorted from blood, taken in a trial of the OX40 agonist ivuxolimab. The clonotype comes from an adult with an advanced solid tumor such as melanoma, head and neck, liver or kidney cancer. The CDR3 loop reads CASSWDRGSYEQYF. Here the CDR3 DNA reads TGCGCCAGCAGCTGGGACAGGGGGTCCTACGAGCAGTACTTC.